These T cell receptor beta chains were read from a single sample in a study of blood T cell repertoires in COVID-19. The repertoire was sequenced with immunoSEQ multiplex PCR; TCRdb's copy has only in-frame clones and lacks some. Here the sample spans 70,000 to 80,000 clones, 85% to 90% being singletons. What was sequenced was peripheral blood. Every receptor here comes from an elderly woman with active or convalescent COVID-19. Both conserved end residues are part of each CDR3. The D gene is left open where the match is weak. Part of the rows lack a size; the others show once, few, many or a class for expanded clones.

few | TRBJ2-2 | TRBD1 | TRBV4-1 | CASSQERDRTNTGELFF | TGCGCCAGCAGCCAAGAAAGGGACAGGACGAACACCGGGGAGCTGTTTTTT
NA | TRBJ2-7 | TRBD1 | TRBV28 | CASSWDRGRYEQYF | TGTGCCAGCAGTTGGGACAGGGGAAGGTACGAGCAGTACTTC
NA | TRBJ2-6 | NA | TRBV2 | CASSEAQRTLTF | TGTGCCAGCAGTGAAGCGCAGCGGACCCTGACTTTC
NA | TRBJ2-7 | NA | TRBV28 | CASSPLEVVLSYEQYF | TGTGCCAGCAGTCCCCTGGAGGTTGTGCTCTCCTACGAGCAGTACTTC
NA | TRBJ2-3 | TRBD2 | TRBV27 | CASVSLGGGAPDTQYF | TGTGCCAGCGTGAGTCTAGGCGGGGGGGCTCCAGATACGCAGTATTTT
NA | TRBJ2-7 | TRBD1 | TRBV6-4 | CASSLGQGAYEQYF | TGTGCCAGCAGTTTAGGACAGGGAGCCTACGAGCAGTACTTC
NA | TRBJ1-1 | NA | TRBV2 | CASKRSMNTEAFF | TGTGCCAGCAAGCGAAGCATGAACACTGAAGCTTTCTTT
once | TRBJ1-5 | NA | TRBV7-2 | CAAVRPPHTGNDQPQHF | TGTGCCGCCGTCCGCCCCCCACACACAGGGAACGATCAGCCCCAGCATTTT
NA | TRBJ2-2 | TRBD2 | TRBV5-1 | CASSQLAGVVTGELFF | TGCGCCAGCAGCCAACTAGCGGGGGTCGTTACCGGGGAGCTGTTTTTT
NA | TRBJ1-5 | TRBD1 | TRBV5-5 | CASSSQGADQPQHF | TGTGCCAGCAGCTCGCAGGGGGCGGATCAGCCCCAGCATTTT
once | TRBJ2-3 | TRBD2 | TRBV7-3 | CASSLGGAIDTQYF | TGTGCCAGCAGCCTCGGGGGGGCCATAGATACGCAGTATTTT
NA | TRBJ1-2 | NA | TRBV11-2 | CASSLGAVGGYGYTF | TGTGCCAGCAGCTTAGGGGCCGTGGGGGGCTATGGCTACACCTTC
NA | TRBJ2-7 | NA | TRBV9 | CASSVEGERGEQYF | TGTGCCAGCAGCGTAGAGGGGGAGAGGGGCGAGCAGTACTTC
NA | TRBJ2-5 | NA | TRBV18 | CASSTMTQETQYF | TGTGCCAGCTCAACTATGACCCAAGAGACCCAGTACTTC
NA | TRBJ2-7 | TRBD1 | TRBV27 | CASTLGQGYEQYF | TGTGCCAGCACCCTGGGACAGGGCTACGAGCAGTACTTC
NA | TRBJ1-1 | NA | TRBV11-2 | CASSSPGWENTEAFF | TGTGCCAGCAGCTCACCGGGGTGGGAGAACACTGAAGCTTTCTTT
NA | TRBJ2-3 | TRBD2 | TRBV7-9 | CASSPGLAMADTQYF | TGTGCCAGCAGCCCGGGACTAGCGATGGCAGATACGCAGTATTTT
NA | TRBJ2-3 | NA | TRBV12-5 | CASGPLPWADTQYF | TGTGCTAGTGGACCACTACCGTGGGCAGATACGCAGTATTTT
NA | TRBJ2-1 | NA | TRBV11-1 | CASSLGRVNEQFF | TGTGCCAGCAGCCTGGGCAGGGTGAATGAGCAGTTCTTC
few | TRBJ2-7 | TRBD1 | TRBV5-1 | CASSYLEGTGGEQYF | TGCGCCAGCAGCTACCTCGAGGGGACAGGGGGCGAGCAGTACTTC
once | TRBJ2-7 | TRBD2 | TRBV7-8 | CASSFVRTSGGAYEQYF | TGTGCCAGCAGCTTTGTCAGGACTAGCGGGGGGGCTTACGAGCAGTACTTC
NA | TRBJ2-1 | TRBD2 | TRBV30 | CAAGLAGGQHEQFF | TGTGCCGCCGGACTAGCGGGGGGGCAGCATGAGCAGTTCTTC
NA | TRBJ1-2 | NA | TRBV3-1/TRBV3-2 | CASSQGSRYGYTF | TGTGCCAGCAGCCAAGGGTCGAGATATGGCTACACCTTC
NA | TRBJ2-3 | NA | TRBV10-1 | CASSYAGRDTQYF | TGCGCCAGCTCTTATGCGGGGAGAGATACGCAGTATTTT
NA | TRBJ1-2 | TRBD1 | TRBV15 | CATATGAGRGYTF | TGTGCCACCGCTACAGGGGCAGGCCGTGGCTACACCTTC
NA | TRBJ2-2 | NA | TRBV5-1 | CASSENYGELFF | TGCGCCAGCAGCGAGAATTACGGGGAGCTGTTTTTT
NA | TRBJ1-1 | TRBD1 | TRBV4-3 | CASSQDRGQAEAFF | TGCGCCAGCAGCCAAGATAGGGGGCAAGCTGAAGCTTTCTTT
NA | TRBJ1-3 | TRBD1 | TRBV27 | CASSSGQGLGNTIYF | TGTGCCAGCAGTTCCGGACAGGGCCTCGGAAACACCATATATTTT
NA | TRBJ1-1 | NA | TRBV28 | CASRPQGGEAFF | TGTGCCAGCAGGCCTCAGGGTGGTGAAGCTTTCTTT
once | TRBJ2-3 | NA | TRBV5-8 | CASSDPFGLGGTDTQYF | TGTGCCAGCAGCGACCCGTTTGGACTGGGGGGTACAGATACGCAGTATTTT
NA | TRBJ2-5 | TRBD2 | TRBV7-2 | CASSLGLGGQETQYF | TGTGCCAGCAGCTTAGGGTTGGGGGGGCAAGAGACCCAGTACTTC
NA | TRBJ2-7 | NA | TRBV18 | CASSPGASGEQYF | TGTGCCAGCTCACCTGGGGCTTCGGGCGAGCAGTACTTC
NA | TRBJ2-7 | TRBD1 | TRBV6-5 | CASRKDREKSYEQYF | TGTGCCAGCAGAAAAGACAGGGAGAAGTCCTACGAGCAGTACTTC
NA | TRBJ2-7 | TRBD1 | TRBV15 | CATSRGGDRAHEQYF | TGTGCCACCAGCAGAGGCGGGGACAGGGCCCACGAGCAGTACTTC
NA | TRBJ1-3 | NA | TRBV2 | CASSPVRQRGGNTIYF | TGTGCCAGCTCTCCGGTCCGGCAGCGGGGTGGAAACACCATATATTTT
NA | TRBJ1-2 | NA | TRBV7-2 | CASSEAEPNYGYTF | TGTGCCAGCAGCGAGGCGGAACCTAACTATGGCTACACCTTC
NA | TRBJ2-7 | NA | TRBV7-2 | CASSLEAGVRFYEQYF | TGTGCCAGCAGCTTAGAAGCAGGGGTCAGATTCTACGAGCAGTACTTC
NA | TRBJ2-7 | TRBD1 | TRBV7-6 | CASSFVGRTGDEQYF | TGTGCCAGCAGCTTCGTGGGCAGGACAGGGGACGAGCAGTACTTC
NA | TRBJ1-2 | TRBD1 | TRBV28 | CASRRWQGATGYTF | TGTGCCAGCCGCCGGTGGCAGGGGGCGACTGGCTACACCTTC
NA | TRBJ2-1 | NA | TRBV5-1 | CASSLGQTYNEQFF | TGCGCCAGCAGCTTGGGACAAACATACAATGAGCAGTTCTTC
NA | TRBJ1-5 | TRBD1 | TRBV15 | CATSRGDRHYSNQPQHF | TGTGCCACCAGCAGAGGGGACAGACATTATAGCAATCAGCCCCAGCATTTT
NA | TRBJ1-1 | NA | TRBV20-1 | CSASRGALMNTEAFF | TGCAGTGCTAGTCGCGGGGCATTAATGAACACTGAAGCTTTCTTT
NA | TRBJ1-6 | NA | TRBV3-1/TRBV3-2 | CASRLEGVESPLHF | TGTGCCAGCAGACTAGAGGGGGTTGAATCACCCCTCCACTTT